The sequence of this T cell receptor (beta chain) was determined in a study of response to subunit inactivated influenza vaccine. General observations from the study: Only a handful of new T cells, the authors suggested, are recruited with each seasonal influenza vaccination.

Germline CDR1 is SNHLY and CDR2 is FYNNEI. The J segment lost 7 bases and the V segment lost 8 bases, leaving 23 bases of the junction unmatched. The CDR3 sequence is 19 residues long. Worth noting for this clonotype: Its target is not known.

MiXCR was run by TCRdb on the RT-PCR reads, yielding one entry per CDR3 protein. The table has approximately 700,000 distinct CDR3 sequences, about 15% seen once. The chain employs TRBV2 and TRBJ2-3, with 11 nucleotides matching TRBD2. This TCR was recovered from a middle-aged man who received an inactivated influenza vaccine. Sequencing was performed on PBMCs from blood, taken around two weeks before vaccination. The CDR3 sequence: CASCGTSVLNTSGRYTQYF. The CDR3 DNA reads as TGTGCCAGCTGTGGGACATCAGTATTAAATACTAGCGGGAGATATACGCAGTATTTT.